This TCR beta chain was sequenced in a study of radiotherapy plus CTLA-4 blockade in lung cancer. Germline lookup yields CDR1 MNHEY and CDR2 SMNVEV (reference sequence). The CDR3 totals 16 residues. V was cut by 5 bases and J by 6 bases, with 21 bases left in between. Some clones are missing from TCRdb's copy, which holds only in-frame ones; the method was immunoSEQ multiplex PCR. The sample lists roughly 100,000 clones, under 90% occurring once. V is TRBV27 and J is TRBJ2-3, with D perhaps TRBD1 (6 bases). The origin of this receptor is a human donor with non-small cell lung cancer that progressed on radiotherapy plus ipilimumab. Some clones in this sample may be carry-over from other donors' samples. The input for sequencing was peripheral blood, taken from a patient treated with radiotherapy plus ipilimumab. CDR3 sequence reads: CASSATRTAVGDTQYF. For the CDR3, the DNA is TGTGCCAGCAGTGCAACCCGGACAGCTGTGGGGGATACGCAGTATTTT.